The 30 T cell receptor beta chains below all came from one sample that was sequenced in a study of OX40 agonist ivuxolimab in advanced cancers. Clones were read by immunoSEQ multiplex PCR, and TCRdb kept only the in-frame ones, dropping some. The sample shows 6,500 to 8,500 clones, around two thirds of them seen only once. The starting material was CD4+ or CD8+ T cells sorted from blood, obtained in a trial of the OX40 agonist ivuxolimab. The receptors derive from an adult with an advanced solid tumor such as melanoma, head and neck, liver or kidney cancer.

The chain has TRBV18 and TRBJ2-1, with a possible D match to TRBD2 (6 bases). The CDR3 covers 17 residues. Germline CDR1 KGHSH, CDR2 LQKENI. Trimming cost V 2 bases and J 0 bases, with 14 bases left between them. CDR3 amino acids: CASSPGGTYNSYNEQFF. In DNA, the CDR3 is TGTGCCAGCTCACCAGGAGGGACTTATAACTCCTACAATGAGCAGTTCTTC.

This clone was seen a handful of times. The chain links TRBV6-5 to TRBJ2-7, with a weak D call TRBD2 (5 bases). CDR1 is MNHEY and CDR2 is SVGAGI in the germline V gene. The V end was cut by 7 bases, the J end by 3 bases, with 13 bases between. The CDR3 sequence is 13 residues long. The CDR3 DNA reads as TGTGCCAGCAATTTGGGCGGAGGCTACGAGCAGTACTTC. This codes for CASNLGGGYEQYF.

The V and J genes are TRBV19 and TRBJ2-1; TRBD1 is a possible D gene (5 bases). The CDR3 is 14 amino acids. V was shortened by 6 bases and J by 0 bases, with 9 bases between the two germline ends. Per germline, CDR1 LNHDA and CDR2 SQIVND (reference sequence). This chain's CDR3 is CASSYDSSYNEQFF. The CDR3 coding sequence is TGTGCCAGTAGCTACGACAGCTCCTACAATGAGCAGTTCTTC.

The chain employs TRBV5-4 and TRBJ2-7; tentatively, D is TRBD1 (5 bases). CDR1 and CDR2 from the germline V gene are SGHNT and YYREEE (reference sequence). V was trimmed by 3 bases and J by 0 bases, leaving 16 bases between them. CDR3 size: 16 residues. In DNA form, the CDR3 reads TGTGCCAGCAGCTCGGTCCGGACATCGAACTCCTACGAGCAGTACTTC. Encoded protein: CASSSVRTSNSYEQYF. Variable domain in full (rest from reference TRBV5-4 and TRBJ2-7): ETGVTQSPTHLIKTRGQQVTLRCSSQSGHNTVSWYQQALGQGPQFIFQYYREEENGRGNFPPRFSGLQFPNYSSELNVNALELDDSALYLCASSSVRTSNSYEQYFGPGTRLTVT.

The chain uses TRBV6-5 and TRBJ2-3; D remains unclear. Germline V gene lookup returns CDR1 MNHEY and CDR2 SVGAGI. V was shortened by 0 bases and J by 4 bases, with 5 bases between the two germline ends. The CDR3 covers 13 residues. The CDR3 reads CASSYSSADTQYF. The DNA for the CDR3 is TGTGCCAGCAGTTACTCGTCAGCAGATACGCAGTATTTT.

The sample holds a few counts of this clone. This chain links TRBV11-2 with TRBJ2-2; D gene ambiguous. The V and J ends lost 7 bases and 0 bases respectively, with 6 bases between them. This CDR3 has 13 residues. Germline CDR1 is SGHAT and CDR2 is FQNNGV. In nucleotides, the CDR3 is TGTGCCAGCATTCGACCGAACACCGGGGAGCTGTTTTTT. As protein: CASIRPNTGELFF.

The chain recombines TRBV6-5 with TRBJ1-2; D may be TRBD1 (6 bases). Per the germline V gene, CDR1 is MNHEY and CDR2 is SVGAGI. V lost 7 bases to trimming and J lost 9 bases, with 18 bases between them. The CDR3 loop spans 13 amino acids. The CDR3 loop is CASTNGGALCYTF. The CDR3 DNA reads TGTGCCAGCACCAATGGGGGCGCACTATGCTACACCTTC.

The chain uses TRBV6-6 and TRBJ1-1, with a tentative D call TRBD1 (6 bases). The CDR3 consists of 13 residues. Germline loops: CDR1 MNHNY, CDR2 SVGAGI (reference sequence). V lost 5 bases and J lost 3, with 10 bases in between. In DNA, the CDR3 is TGTGCCAGCAGTGCAGGGGCTCACACTGAAGCTTTCTTT. It encodes CASSAGAHTEAFF.

The chain combines TRBV9 with TRBJ2-1; the match to TRBD2 covers 9 bases. Germline assignment: CDR1 SGDLS and CDR2 YYNGEE. The J segment lost 0 bases and the V segment lost 0 bases, leaving 4 bases of the junction unmatched. CDR3 length: 17 amino acids. CDR3 region: CASSVDASGDSYNEQFF. CDR3 coding DNA: TGTGCCAGCAGCGTAGACGCTAGCGGGGACTCCTACAATGAGCAGTTCTTC.

The chain recombines TRBV5-5 with TRBJ1-4, with unresolved D. Germline loops: CDR1 SGHKS, CDR2 YYEKEE (reference sequence). The CDR3 has 16 residues. Trimming took 2 bases from V and 0 from J, leaving 11 bases between them. CDR3: CASSLGPRATNEKLFF. The CDR3 DNA is TGTGCCAGCAGCTTAGGCCCCCGGGCAACTAATGAAAAACTGTTTTTT.

The chain combines TRBV6-6 with TRBJ1-1, with TRBD1 as a possible D gene (5 bases). V lost 5 bases and J lost 7, with 11 bases in between. This CDR3 region has 12 residues. CDR1 is MNHNY, CDR2 SVGAGI, per germline (reference sequence). The CDR3 here is CASSPRGGEAFF. DNA for the CDR3: TGTGCCAGCAGTCCCCGGGGCGGTGAAGCTTTCTTT.

The chain links TRBV7-9 to TRBJ1-5; 7 nucleotides align to TRBD1. CDR3 size: 15 residues. V dropped 4 bases and J dropped 5; count of bases not matched to a gene: 8. Germline CDR1 and CDR2: SEHNR and FQNEAQ (reference sequence). The CDR3 region is CASSSGTESHQPQHF. The DNA for the CDR3 is TGTGCCAGCAGCTCCGGGACAGAAAGTCATCAGCCCCAGCATTTT.

This rearrangement joins TRBV7-2 to TRBJ1-1, with 7 bases that match TRBD1. Per the germline V gene, CDR1 is SGHTA and CDR2 is FQGNSA. The CDR3 runs 11 residues. V dropped 6 bases and J dropped 11; count of bases not matched to a gene: 6. The CDR3 sequence is CASSGGGRAFF. The CDR3, as DNA: TGTGCCAGCAGTGGAGGGGGCCGCGCTTTCTTT.

There are many counts of this clone. The V gene is TRBV11-2, the J gene TRBJ1-4; D is possibly TRBD1 (6 bases). The germline V and J ends were trimmed by 0 bases and 7 bases, with 12 bases remaining between them. This CDR3 has 15 residues. Germline CDR1 is SGHAT and CDR2 is FQNNGV. The CDR3 DNA reads TGTGCCAGCAGCTTAGACAGGGGTGGGGGTGAAAAACTGTTTTTT. Translation: CASSLDRGGGEKLFF. The entire variable domain, with the rest obtained from reference TRBV11-2 and TRBJ1-4, is as follows: EAGVAQSPRYKIIEKRQSVAFWCNPISGHATLYWYQQILGQGPKLLIQFQNNGVVDDSQLPKDRFSAERLKGVDSTLKIQPAKLEDSAVYLCASSLDRGGGEKLFFGSGTQLSVL.

CDR3 amino acids: CASSVGPHEQYF. The CDR3 DNA sequence: TGCGCCAGCAGCGTGGGACCCCACGAGCAGTACTTC. This chain uses TRBV5-1 with TRBJ2-7; D possibly uses TRBD1 or TRBD2 (5 bases each). V was clipped by 4 bases and J by 5 bases, with 10 bases between them. This CDR3 is built from 12 residues. From germline, CDR1 is SGHRS and CDR2 YFSETQ.

The CDR3 is CASSLWTSGTQETQYF. The CDR3 bases are TGTGCCAGCAGCCTGTGGACTAGCGGGACCCAAGAGACCCAGTACTTC. The chain carries TRBV13 and TRBJ2-5; TRBD2 matches 12 bases. The CDR3 spans 16 residues. J gave up 1 base and V 5 bases, and 5 bases lay outside the gene matches. Germline V gene sequence: CDR1 PRHDT, CDR2 FYEKMQ (reference sequence).

The rearrangement links TRBV13 to TRBJ1-1; the D is unclear. The germline V gene has CDR1 PRHDT and CDR2 FYEKMQ (reference sequence). The V end lost 6 bases, the J end lost 9 bases, and 17 bases lay between the germline ends. The CDR3 runs to 13 residues. The CDR3 reads CASRSGVAPKAFF. The CDR3 DNA sequence: TGTGCCAGCAGGTCCGGGGTGGCTCCTAAAGCTTTCTTT. Based on the CDR3 plus reference TRBV13 and TRBJ1-1, the full variable domain is AAGVIQSPRHLIKEKRETATLKCYPIPRHDTVYWYQQGPGQDPQFLISFYEKMQSDKGSIPDRFSAQQFSDYHSELNMSSLELGDSALYFCASRSGVAPKAFFGQGTRLTVV.

The V and J genes are TRBV5-1 and TRBJ1-2, with no clear D. The V end was cut by 2 bases, the J end by 4 bases, with 9 bases between. Germline lookup yields CDR1 SGHRS and CDR2 YFSETQ. This CDR3 has 13 residues. CDR3: CASSFQGSYGYTF. Here the CDR3 DNA reads TGCGCCAGCAGCTTCCAAGGGAGCTATGGCTACACCTTC.

The gene calls are TRBV9 and TRBJ2-1; TRBD1 matches at 9 bases. Unmatched junction bases numbered 13, after V lost 3 bases and J lost 9 bases. CDR3 length equals 16 residues. Germline loops: CDR1 SGDLS, CDR2 YYNGEE. CDR3 amino acids: CASSAHYSGTGREQFF. CDR3 DNA: TGTGCCAGCAGCGCCCATTATTCCGGGACAGGGCGTGAGCAGTTCTTC.

This CDR3 is CASSLDDRLNTEAFF. The CDR3, as DNA: TGTGCCAGCAGCTTAGATGACAGGTTGAACACTGAAGCTTTCTTT. The J gene is TRBJ1-1, the V gene TRBV11-2; D is perhaps TRBD1 (6 bases). V was trimmed by 0 bases and J by 0 bases, leaving 8 bases between them. This CDR3 has 15 residues. Germline V gives CDR1 SGHAT, CDR2 FQNNGV.

The chain has TRBV7-6 and TRBJ2-7, with D unclear. Germline values: CDR1 SGHVS, CDR2 FNYEAQ. Trimming pared 5 bases from V and 6 bases from J, leaving 11 bases between. The CDR3 loop spans 12 amino acids. The CDR3 nucleotides are TGTGCCAGCAGCCCCACTTCCCTCGAGCAGTACTTC. Its protein is CASSPTSLEQYF.

The genes are TRBV9 and TRBJ2-7; 7 bases are a match to TRBD2. The length of the CDR3 is 16 residues. The J segment lost 9 bases and the V segment lost 3 bases, leaving 18 bases of the junction unmatched. Germline CDR1 SGDLS, CDR2 YYNGEE. The CDR3 nucleotides are TGTGCCAGCAGCGGGGGGGAGGGAAGCTACCCGCGTAGGCAGTACTTC. It encodes CASSGGEGSYPRRQYF. The full variable domain, with the rest looked up from reference TRBV9 and TRBJ2-7, is DSGVTQTPKHLITATGQRVTLRCSPRSGDLSVYWYQQSLDQGLQFLIQYYNGEERAKGNILERFSAQQFPDLHSELNLSSLELGDSALYFCASSGGEGSYPRRQYFGPGTRLTVT.

The genes are TRBV28 and TRBJ1-1, with D hard to call. Germline V gene lookup returns CDR1 MDHEN and CDR2 SYDVKM. Between the trimmed V and J ends, which lost 7 bases and 2 bases, there was a span of 14 bases. CDR3 length: 14 residues. The CDR3 DNA follows: TGTGCCAGCACCTTTATGCAGAGAAACACTGAAGCTTTCTTT. Translation: CASTFMQRNTEAFF.

This chain joins TRBV29-1 and TRBJ2-1; perhaps TRBD1 as D (6 bases). The ends were cut back, 7 bases at V and 1 base at J, with 14 bases in the middle. This CDR3 has 14 amino acids. The germline CDR1 and CDR2 sequences are SQVTM and ANQGSEA. The CDR3 region has the DNA TGCAGCGCCGCAGGGGAGCGTTCCTACAATGAGCAGTTCTTC. This translates into CSAAGERSYNEQFF.

The chain combines TRBV5-6 with TRBJ2-2; D not certain. V was trimmed by 0 bases and J by 3 bases, leaving 12 bases between them. The CDR3 is made up of 16 amino acids. CDR1 and CDR2 from the germline V gene are SGHDT and YYEEEE. The CDR3 sequence is CASSLGGTSYTGELFF. The CDR3 coding sequence is TGTGCCAGCAGCTTGGGTGGTACGAGCTACACCGGGGAGCTGTTTTTT.

The chain links TRBV25-1 to TRBJ1-1; D is possibly TRBD1 (5 bases). V dropped 1 base and J dropped 5 bases, with 14 bases sitting between them. Germline-derived CDR1 and CDR2 are MGHDK and SYGVNS. The CDR3 is 15 residues long. CDR3 region: CASSESVRGRTEAFF. CDR3 DNA sequence: TGTGCCAGCAGTGAATCCGTGAGGGGAAGAACTGAAGCTTTCTTT. The whole variable domain, remainder taken from reference TRBV25-1 and TRBJ1-1, is EADIYQTPRYLVIGTGKKITLECSQTMGHDKMYWYQQDPGMELHLIHYSYGVNSTEKGDLSSESTVSRIRTEHFPLTLESARPSHTSQYLCASSESVRGRTEAFFGQGTRLTVV.

The chain joins TRBV5-4 to TRBJ2-3; no clear D gene. Trimming took off 4 bases at V and 0 bases at J, with 15 bases between the two ends. Germline CDR1 and CDR2: SGHNT and YYREEE (reference sequence). CDR3 length equals 16 residues. The CDR3 here is CASSLWTLASTDTQYF. DNA for the CDR3: TGTGCCAGCAGCCTCTGGACGCTGGCCAGCACAGATACGCAGTATTTT.

The chain employs TRBV27 and TRBJ1-2; D is perhaps TRBD1 (6 bases). The V end was cut by 5 bases, the J end by 7 bases, with 17 bases between. The germline CDR1 and CDR2 sequences are MNHEY and SMNVEV (reference sequence). This CDR3 is 14 amino acids long. In DNA, the CDR3 is TGTGCCAGCAGTAAAACAGGGTATCTCGGTGGCTACACCTTC. Translation: CASSKTGYLGGYTF.

The rearrangement joins TRBV27 to TRBJ2-7; the D is unclear. The length of the CDR3 is 13 residues. The V gene lost 3 bases and the J gene lost 2 bases, with 8 bases spanning the gap. From germline, CDR1 is MNHEY and CDR2 SMNVEV (reference sequence). The CDR3 region has the DNA TGTGCCAGCAGTTTGGCCGCTACCTACGAGCAGTACTTC. It is translated as CASSLAATYEQYF.

The chain carries TRBV7-2 and TRBJ2-4, with D maybe TRBD2 (6 bases). V lost 0 bases, J lost 12 bases, and 12 bases lay in between. Germline V gives CDR1 SGHTA, CDR2 FQGNSA. The CDR3 sequence is 13 residues long. The CDR3 region is CASSLASGAGQYF. Written as DNA, the CDR3 is TGTGCCAGCAGCTTAGCTAGCGGAGCTGGTCAGTACTTC.